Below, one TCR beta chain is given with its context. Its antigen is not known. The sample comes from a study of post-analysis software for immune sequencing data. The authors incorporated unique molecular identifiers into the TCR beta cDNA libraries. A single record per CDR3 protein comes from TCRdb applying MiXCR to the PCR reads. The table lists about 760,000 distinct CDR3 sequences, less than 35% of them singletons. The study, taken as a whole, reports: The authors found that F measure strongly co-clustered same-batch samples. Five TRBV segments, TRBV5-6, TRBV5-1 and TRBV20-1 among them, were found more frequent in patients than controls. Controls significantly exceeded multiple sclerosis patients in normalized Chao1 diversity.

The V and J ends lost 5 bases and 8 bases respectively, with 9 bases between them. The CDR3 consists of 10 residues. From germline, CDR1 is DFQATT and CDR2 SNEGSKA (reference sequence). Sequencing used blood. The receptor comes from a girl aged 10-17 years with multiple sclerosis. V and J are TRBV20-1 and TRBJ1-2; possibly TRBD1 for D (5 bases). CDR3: CSAGDGGYTF. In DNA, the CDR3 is TGCAGTGCTGGGGACGGGGGCTACACCTTC.